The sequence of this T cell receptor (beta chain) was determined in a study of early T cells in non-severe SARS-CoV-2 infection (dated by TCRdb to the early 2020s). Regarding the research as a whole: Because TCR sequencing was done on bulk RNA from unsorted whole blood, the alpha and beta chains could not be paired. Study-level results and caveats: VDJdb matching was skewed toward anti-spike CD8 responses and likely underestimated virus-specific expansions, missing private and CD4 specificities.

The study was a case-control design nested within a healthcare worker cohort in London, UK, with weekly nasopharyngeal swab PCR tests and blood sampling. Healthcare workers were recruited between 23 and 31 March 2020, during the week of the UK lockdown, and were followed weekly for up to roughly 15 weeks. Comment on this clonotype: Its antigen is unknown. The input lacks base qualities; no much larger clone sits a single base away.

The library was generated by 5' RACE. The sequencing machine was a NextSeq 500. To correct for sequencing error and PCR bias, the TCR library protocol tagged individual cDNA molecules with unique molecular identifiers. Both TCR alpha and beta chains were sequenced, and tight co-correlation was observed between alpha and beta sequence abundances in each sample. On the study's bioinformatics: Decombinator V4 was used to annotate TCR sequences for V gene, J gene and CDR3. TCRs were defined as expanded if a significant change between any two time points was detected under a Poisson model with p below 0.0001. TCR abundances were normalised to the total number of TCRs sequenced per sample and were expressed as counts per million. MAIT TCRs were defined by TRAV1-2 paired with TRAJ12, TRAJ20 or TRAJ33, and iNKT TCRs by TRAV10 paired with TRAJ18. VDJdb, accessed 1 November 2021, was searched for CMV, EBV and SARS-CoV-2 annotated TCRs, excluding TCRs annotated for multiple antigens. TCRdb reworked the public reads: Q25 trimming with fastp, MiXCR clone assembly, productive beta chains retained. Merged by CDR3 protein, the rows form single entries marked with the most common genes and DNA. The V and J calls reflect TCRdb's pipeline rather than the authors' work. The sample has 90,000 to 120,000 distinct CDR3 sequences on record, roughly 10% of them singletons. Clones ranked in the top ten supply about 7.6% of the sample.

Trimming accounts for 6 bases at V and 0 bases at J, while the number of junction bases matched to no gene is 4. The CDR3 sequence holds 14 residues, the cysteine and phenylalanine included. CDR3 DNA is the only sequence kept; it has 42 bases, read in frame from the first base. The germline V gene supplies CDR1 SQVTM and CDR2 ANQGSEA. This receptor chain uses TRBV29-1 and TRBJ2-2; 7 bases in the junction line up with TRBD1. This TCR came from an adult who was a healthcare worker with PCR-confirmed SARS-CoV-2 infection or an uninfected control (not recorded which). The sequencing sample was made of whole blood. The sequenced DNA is TGCAGCGTAAGGACAGGCGCGAACACCGGGGAGCTGTTTTTT. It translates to CSVRTGANTGELFF.